The T cell receptor (beta chain) under discussion was sequenced for a study of cytomegalovirus exposure and HLA in healthy donors. Study-level findings and limits: Most TCR beta V segments were productive about 90% or about 30% of the time in an earlier analysis.

The V end was cut by 3 bases, the J end by 4 bases, with 9 bases between. Germline CDR1 SGHNT, CDR2 YYREEE (reference sequence). This CDR3 has 13 residues. Researchers ran the PCR with 60 Vbeta and 13 Jbeta primers. Sequencing used immunoSEQ multiplex PCR; TCRdb keeps in-frame clones, though not all of them. The sample is made up of around 100,000 clones, and the top ten hold 5.5% to 8% of it. Of note for this clone: Antigen unknown.

The chain couples TRBV5-4 to TRBJ2-3; TRBD2 is a possible D gene (6 bases). Source material: PBMCs. The clonotype was recovered from a man aged 40-50 years in good health and CMV-seropositive. CDR3 DNA: TGTGCCAGCAGCTGGGGAGGCGCAGATACGCAGTATTTT. Translation: CASSWGGADTQYF.